The next 8 T cell receptor beta chains were all read from a single sample in a study of shared clonotypes between healthy human individuals. Profiled with immunoSEQ multiplex PCR; TCRdb holds only in-frame clones, not every one. The sample has more than 2 million clones, roughly 95% seen once. The sample consisted of naive CD4+ T cells sorted from blood. Subset reported: CD45RA+ positively selected. Receptors originate from a man between 18 and 35 years old in good health.

As to this clone: This sample also contains other DNA sequences that code for the same CDR3. V usage is TRBV7-9 and J usage is TRBJ1-5; D ambiguous. CDR1 SEHNR and CDR2 FQNEAQ come from the germline V gene (reference sequence). V lost 3 bases, J lost 4 bases, and 7 bases lay in between. This CDR3 has 13 amino acids. CDR3: CASSFQGNQPQHF. The CDR3 nucleotides read TGTGCCAGCAGCTTTCAAGGAAATCAGCCCCAGCATTTT.

The V call is TRBV28, the J call TRBJ2-7; D is possibly TRBD1 (7 bases). CDR3 length: 12 residues. The germline V gene encodes CDR1 MDHEN and CDR2 SYDVKM. Trimming cost V 6 bases and J 9 bases, with 15 bases left between them. The CDR3 spells CASRAGGGVQYF. In nucleotides, the CDR3 is TGTGCCAGCAGAGCCGGAGGGGGCGTGCAGTACTTC.

This chain joins TRBV30 and TRBJ2-1; D remains unclear. Germline CDR1 reads GTSNPN; CDR2 reads SVGIG (reference sequence). V lost 4 bases to trimming and J lost 9 bases, with 16 bases between them. This CDR3 contains 13 residues. CDR3 loop: CAWTTVDSTEQFF. In nucleotides, the CDR3 is TGTGCCTGGACTACAGTCGACTCCACTGAGCAGTTCTTC.

The chain combines TRBV5-1 with TRBJ2-1; 10 nucleotides line up with TRBD1. The V gene end was trimmed by 4 bases and the J gene end by 2 bases; junction bases not matched to a gene: 9. CDR3 length equals 17 residues. CDR1 and CDR2 from the germline V gene are SGHRS and YFSETQ. CDR3 residues: CASSRSRGQGPYNEQFF. The DNA for the CDR3 is TGCGCCAGCAGCCGCAGCCGGGGACAGGGGCCCTACAATGAGCAGTTCTTC.

The V and J genes are TRBV5-6 and TRBJ2-4; D might be TRBD1 (6 bases). Germline loops: CDR1 SGHDT, CDR2 YYEEEE. The V end lost 0 bases, the J end lost 9 bases, and 10 bases lay between the germline ends. The CDR3 length is 13 residues. Here the CDR3 DNA reads TGTGCCAGCAGCTTGGACAGGGCAGGCATTCAGTACTTC. It is translated as CASSLDRAGIQYF.

With regard to this clone: Other nucleotide sequences in the sample specify the same CDR3. J is TRBJ1-1 and V is TRBV18; D remains ambiguous. Between the trimmed V and J ends, which lost 3 bases and 8 bases, there was a span of 7 bases. This CDR3 has 11 residues. CDR1 KGHSH and CDR2 LQKENI come from the germline V gene. The CDR3 here is CASSPKSEAFF. CDR3 nucleotide sequence: TGTGCCAGCTCACCGAAATCCGAAGCTTTCTTT.

This clone is a singleton in its sample. The chain is built from TRBV6-5 and TRBJ2-7; TRBD1 is a possible D gene (6 bases). The CDR3 extends over 15 amino acids. Germline CDR1 reads MNHEY; CDR2 reads SVGAGI. The V end was cut by 6 bases, the J end by 1 base, with 16 bases between. The CDR3 DNA reads as TGTGCCAGCAGCCAGGACAGTGACCGATCCTACGAGCAGTACTTC. Residues: CASSQDSDRSYEQYF.

The genes are TRBV2 and TRBJ2-1, with 10 positions matching TRBD2. Germline loops: CDR1 SNHLY, CDR2 FYNNEI. This CDR3 comprises 13 residues. Trimming removed 7 bases from V and 6 bases from J; junction bases left unmatched: 3. CDR3 loop: CASMSGGGNEQFF. The CDR3 bases are TGTGCCAGCATGAGCGGGGGGGGCAATGAGCAGTTCTTC. Full variable domain (missing parts from reference TRBV2 and TRBJ2-1): EPEVTQTPSHQVTQMGQEVILRCVPISNHLYFYWYRQILGQKVEFLVSFYNNEISEKSEIFDDQFSVERPDGSNFTLKIRSTKLEDSAMYFCASMSGGGNEQFFGPGTRLTVL.